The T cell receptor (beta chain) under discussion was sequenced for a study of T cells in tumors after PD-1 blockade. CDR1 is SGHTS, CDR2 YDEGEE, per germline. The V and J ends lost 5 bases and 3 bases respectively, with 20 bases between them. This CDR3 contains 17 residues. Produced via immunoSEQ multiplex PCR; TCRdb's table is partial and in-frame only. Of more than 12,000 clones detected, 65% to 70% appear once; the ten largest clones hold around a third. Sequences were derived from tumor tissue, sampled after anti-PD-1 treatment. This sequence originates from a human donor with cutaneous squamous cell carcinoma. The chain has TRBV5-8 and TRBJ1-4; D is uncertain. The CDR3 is CASRPPRGRGSNEKLFF. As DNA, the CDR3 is TGTGCCAGCAGACCACCCCGAGGTAGAGGCTCTAATGAAAAACTGTTTTTT.